The 15 T cell receptor beta chains listed next were all sequenced from one sample in a study of cytomegalovirus exposure and HLA in healthy donors. Researchers ran the PCR with 60 Vbeta and 13 Jbeta primers. This table comes from immunoSEQ multiplex PCR, and its TCRdb copy is limited to in-frame clones, with some not included. Of roughly 65,000 clones in the sample, about 80% were seen once. Specimen: PBMCs. These receptors came from a woman aged 25 to 39 in good health and CMV-seronegative.

This clone was picked up a small number of times. The chain combines TRBV7-2 with TRBJ2-3; 13 nucleotides agree with TRBD2. The CDR3 sequence is 15 residues long. The V gene's germline CDR1 is SGHTA and CDR2 FQGNSA. Unmatched junction bases numbered 4, after V lost 5 bases and J lost 5 bases. The CDR3 nucleotides read TGTGCCAGCAGCGCCCGACTAGCGGGAGGAGATACGCAGTATTTT. Its protein is CASSARLAGGDTQYF. Filled out from reference TRBV7-2 and TRBJ2-3, the complete variable domain reads GAGVSQSPSNKVTEKGKDVELRCDPISGHTALYWYRQSLGQGLEFLIYFQGNSAPDKSGLPSDRFSAERTGGSVSTLTIQRTQQEDSAVYLCASSARLAGGDTQYFGPGTRLTVL.

In its sample, this clone was seen a few times. The V and J genes are TRBV5-4 and TRBJ2-6; D unresolved. V was cut by 4 bases and J by 1 base, with 6 bases left in between. The CDR3 sequence is 14 residues long. Germline CDR1 reads SGHNT; CDR2 reads YYREEE (reference sequence). CDR3 bases: TGTGCCAGCAGCCTACCTTCTGGGGCCAACGTCCTGACTTTC. It codes for CASSLPSGANVLTF.

The chain joins TRBV28 to TRBJ1-4; D is perhaps TRBD1 (5 bases). The CDR3 consists of 16 residues. V lost 2 bases to trimming and J lost 8 bases, with 18 bases between them. In germline, CDR1 is MDHEN, CDR2 SYDVKM. CDR3 region: CASSLIPGREDEKLFF. In nucleotides, the CDR3 is TGTGCCAGCAGTTTAATCCCCGGCAGGGAGGACGAAAAACTGTTTTTT.

The chain is built from TRBV15 and TRBJ2-7; D call uncertain. Trimming removed 0 bases at V and 3 bases at J, with 12 bases between. Per the germline V gene, CDR1 is LNHNV and CDR2 is YYDKDF (reference sequence). The CDR3 has 15 residues. As DNA, the CDR3 is TGTGCCACCAGCAGAGATCCAGGCAGCTACTACGAGCAGTACTTC. It translates to CATSRDPGSYYEQYF.

The rearrangement joins TRBV1 to TRBJ2-1; TRBD2 is taken as the D call from the table, unchecked against the DNA. TRBV1 corresponds to a pseudogene. The CDR3 totals 21 residues. The CDR3 loop is CTSSQGPAGRPQRSSYNEQFF. The CDR3 DNA sequence: TGCACCAGCAGCCAAGGTCCGGCGGGGCGGCCACAAAGGAGCTCCTACAATGAGCAGTTCTTC.

The gene calls are TRBV7-8 and TRBJ2-2; TRBD1 aligns across 10 bases. CDR1 SGHVS and CDR2 FQNEAQ come from the germline V gene. The CDR3 is 15 residues long. Unmatched junction bases numbered 6, after V lost 4 bases and J lost 7 bases. In DNA, the CDR3 is TGTGCCAGCAGCTACCGACAGGGGGCGGGCGGGGAGCTGTTTTTT. Translation gives CASSYRQGAGGELFF.

This clone has only a few counts. This sequence joins TRBV28 and TRBJ1-4; a weak D match, TRBD1 (5 bases). The length of the CDR3 is 13 residues. V gave up 3 bases and J gave up 7 bases, with 9 bases separating them. Looked up from germline, CDR1 is MDHEN and CDR2 is SYDVKM. CDR3 sequence (DNA): TGTGCCAGCAGTTTTGGCAGGGCTGAAAAACTGTTTTTT. Residues: CASSFGRAEKLFF.

The chain couples TRBV29-1 to TRBJ2-7, with 8 bases that match TRBD1. From germline, CDR1 is SQVTM and CDR2 ANQGSEA. With V trimmed by 4 bases and J by 4 bases, 3 bases remained unmatched. This CDR3 has 12 residues. CDR3 loop: CSVGRQGYEQYF. CDR3 nucleotide sequence: TGCAGCGTTGGAAGACAGGGGTACGAGCAGTACTTC.

The CDR3 sequence is CASSVTGIENTEAFF. As DNA, the CDR3 is TGTGCCAGCAGTGTGACAGGGATCGAGAACACTGAAGCTTTCTTT. The chain combines TRBV2 with TRBJ1-1, with 7 nucleotides matching TRBD1. This CDR3 region has 15 residues. With V trimmed by 4 bases and J by 1 base, 6 bases remained unmatched. Per the germline V gene, CDR1 is SNHLY and CDR2 is FYNNEI.

The chain uses TRBV9 and TRBJ1-2, with 7 bases identical to TRBD1. From germline, CDR1 is SGDLS and CDR2 YYNGEE. CDR3 length: 14 amino acids. The ends lost 4 bases at V and 3 bases at J; junction bases unmatched: 6. The DNA for the CDR3 is TGTGCCAGCAGCAAGCTGACAGGGCACTATGGCTACACCTTC. The encoded protein is CASSKLTGHYGYTF.

The chain uses TRBV7-8 and TRBJ1-5; D gene uncertain. The CDR3 covers 15 residues. Germline lookup yields CDR1 SGHVS and CDR2 FQNEAQ. Trimming removed 3 bases at V and 3 bases at J, with 12 bases between. The CDR3, as DNA: TGTGCCAGCAGCTTGTCGGGATCGTACAATCAGCCCCAGCATTTT. This sequence encodes CASSLSGSYNQPQHF.

The chain recombines TRBV27 with TRBJ2-5; 10 positions match TRBD2. V trimming: 5 bases; J trimming: 4 bases; junction bases outside the gene matches: 4. The CDR3 length is 14 residues. CDR1 and CDR2 from the germline V gene are MNHEY and SMNVEV (reference sequence). This CDR3 reads CASSARLAGETQYF. CDR3 DNA sequence: TGTGCCAGCAGTGCAAGACTAGCGGGAGAGACCCAGTACTTC.

This clone turned up a few times. The chain has TRBV6-5 and TRBJ1-3, with D maybe TRBD1 (6 bases). Germline V CDR1 and CDR2: MNHEY, SVGAGI. The CDR3 sequence is 15 residues long. The V gene lost 4 bases and the J gene lost 0 bases, with 10 bases spanning the gap. CDR3 sequence: CASSWRGGSGNTIYF. CDR3 nucleotides: TGTGCCAGCAGTTGGAGAGGGGGCTCTGGAAACACCATATATTTT.

This chain connects TRBV9 to TRBJ1-2, with 8 bases aligning to TRBD1. The CDR3 contains 15 residues. V dropped 2 bases and J dropped 6; count of bases not matched to a gene: 9. From germline, CDR1 is SGDLS and CDR2 YYNGEE. Here the CDR3 reads CASSVPDRGGDGYTF. The CDR3 nucleotides are TGTGCCAGCAGCGTTCCTGACAGGGGAGGTGATGGCTACACCTTC.

The rearrangement links TRBV29-1 to TRBJ2-1, with 13 bases lining up with TRBD2. Germline CDR1 is SQVTM and CDR2 is ANQGSEA. The CDR3 contains 15 residues. The V gene end was trimmed by 6 bases and the J gene end by 9 bases; junction bases not matched to a gene: 11. This CDR3 reads CSVRTSGRGGGEQFF. The CDR3 DNA follows: TGCAGCGTGCGAACTAGCGGGAGGGGGGGAGGTGAGCAGTTCTTC.